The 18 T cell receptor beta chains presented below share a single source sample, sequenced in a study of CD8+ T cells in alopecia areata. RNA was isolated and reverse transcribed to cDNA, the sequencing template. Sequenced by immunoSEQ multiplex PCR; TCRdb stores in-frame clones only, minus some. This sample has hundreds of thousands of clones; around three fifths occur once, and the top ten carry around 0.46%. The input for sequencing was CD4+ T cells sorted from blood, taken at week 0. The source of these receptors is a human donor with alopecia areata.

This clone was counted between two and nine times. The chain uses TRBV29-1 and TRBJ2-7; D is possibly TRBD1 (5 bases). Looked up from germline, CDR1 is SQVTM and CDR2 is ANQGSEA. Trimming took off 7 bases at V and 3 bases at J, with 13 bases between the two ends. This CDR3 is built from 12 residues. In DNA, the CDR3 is TGCAGCGCCGGAGACAGCATCTACGAGCAGTACTTC. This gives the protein CSAGDSIYEQYF.

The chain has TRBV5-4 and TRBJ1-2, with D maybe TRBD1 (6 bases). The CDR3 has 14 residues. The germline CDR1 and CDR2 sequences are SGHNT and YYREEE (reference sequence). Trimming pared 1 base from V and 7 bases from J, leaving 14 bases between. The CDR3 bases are TGTGCCAGCAGCTTGATGGGGGCGCGATCTGGCTACACCTTC. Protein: CASSLMGARSGYTF.

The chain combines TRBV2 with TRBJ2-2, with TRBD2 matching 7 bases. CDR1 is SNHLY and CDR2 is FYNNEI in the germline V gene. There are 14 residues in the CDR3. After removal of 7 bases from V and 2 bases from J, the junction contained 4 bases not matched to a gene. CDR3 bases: TGTGCCAGCATTCCTAGCGGCAACACCGGGGAGCTGTTTTTT. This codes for CASIPSGNTGELFF.

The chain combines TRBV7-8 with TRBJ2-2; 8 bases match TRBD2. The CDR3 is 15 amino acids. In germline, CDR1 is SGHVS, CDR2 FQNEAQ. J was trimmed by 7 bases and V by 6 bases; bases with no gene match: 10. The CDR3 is CASRKDSGVIGELFF. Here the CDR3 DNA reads TGTGCCAGCAGAAAGGATAGCGGGGTCATCGGGGAGCTGTTTTTT.

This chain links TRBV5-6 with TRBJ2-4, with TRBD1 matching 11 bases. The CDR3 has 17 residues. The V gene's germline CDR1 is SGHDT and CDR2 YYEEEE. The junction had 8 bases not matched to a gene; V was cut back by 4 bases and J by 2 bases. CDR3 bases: TGTGCCAGCAGCGAGGACAGGGGGCGCGTAACCAAAAACATTCAGTACTTC. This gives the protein CASSEDRGRVTKNIQYF.

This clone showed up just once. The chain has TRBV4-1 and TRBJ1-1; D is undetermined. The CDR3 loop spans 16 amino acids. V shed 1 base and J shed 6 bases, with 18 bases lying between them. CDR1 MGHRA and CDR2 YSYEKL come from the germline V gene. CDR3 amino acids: CASSQAAGRPGAEAFF. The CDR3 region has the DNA TGCGCCAGCAGCCAAGCCGCAGGACGGCCAGGCGCTGAAGCTTTCTTT.

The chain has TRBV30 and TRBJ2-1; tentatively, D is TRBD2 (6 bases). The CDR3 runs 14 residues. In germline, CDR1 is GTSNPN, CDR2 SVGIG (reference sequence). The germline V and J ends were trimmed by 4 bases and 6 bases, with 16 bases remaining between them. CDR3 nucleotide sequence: TGTGCCTGGACTCCTCTAGCGCTATTCAATGAGCAGTTCTTC. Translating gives CAWTPLALFNEQFF.

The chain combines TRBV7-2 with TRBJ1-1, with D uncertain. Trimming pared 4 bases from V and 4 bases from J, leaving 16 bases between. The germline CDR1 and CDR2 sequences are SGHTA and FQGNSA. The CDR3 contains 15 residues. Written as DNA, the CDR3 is TGTGCCAGCAGCTCCTGGAGACCACGGGGCACTGAAGCTTTCTTT. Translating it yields CASSSWRPRGTEAFF.

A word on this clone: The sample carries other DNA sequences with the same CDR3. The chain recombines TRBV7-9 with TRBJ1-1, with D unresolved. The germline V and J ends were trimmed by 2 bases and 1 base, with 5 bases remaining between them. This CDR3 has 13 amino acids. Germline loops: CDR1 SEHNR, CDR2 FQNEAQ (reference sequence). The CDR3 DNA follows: TGTGCCAGCAGCTTACGGGGGAACACTGAAGCTTTCTTT. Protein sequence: CASSLRGNTEAFF.

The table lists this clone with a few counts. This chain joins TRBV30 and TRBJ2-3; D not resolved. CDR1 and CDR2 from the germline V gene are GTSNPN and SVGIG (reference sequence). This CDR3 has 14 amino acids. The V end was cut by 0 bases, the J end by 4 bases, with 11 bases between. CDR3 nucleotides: TGTGCCTGGAGTGTAAGTGTTCTGGCAGATACGCAGTATTTT. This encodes CAWSVSVLADTQYF.

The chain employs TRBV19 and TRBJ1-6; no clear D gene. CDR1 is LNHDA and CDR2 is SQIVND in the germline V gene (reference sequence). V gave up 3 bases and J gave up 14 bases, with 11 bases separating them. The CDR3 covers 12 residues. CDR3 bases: TGTGCCAGTAGTATCCCCGATCGAACCCTCCACTTT. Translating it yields CASSIPDRTLHF.

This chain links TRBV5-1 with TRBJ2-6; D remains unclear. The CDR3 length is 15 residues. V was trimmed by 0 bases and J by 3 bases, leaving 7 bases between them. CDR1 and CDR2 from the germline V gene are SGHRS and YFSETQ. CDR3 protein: CASSLEGYGANVLTF. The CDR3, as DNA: TGCGCCAGCAGCTTGGAAGGGTATGGGGCCAACGTCCTGACTTTC.

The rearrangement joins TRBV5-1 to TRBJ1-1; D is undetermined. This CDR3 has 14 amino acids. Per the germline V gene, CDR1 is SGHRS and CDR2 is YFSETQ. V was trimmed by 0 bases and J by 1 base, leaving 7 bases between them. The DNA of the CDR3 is TGCGCCAGCAGCTTGGTTGTACAGAACACTGAAGCTTTCTTT. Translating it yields CASSLVVQNTEAFF.

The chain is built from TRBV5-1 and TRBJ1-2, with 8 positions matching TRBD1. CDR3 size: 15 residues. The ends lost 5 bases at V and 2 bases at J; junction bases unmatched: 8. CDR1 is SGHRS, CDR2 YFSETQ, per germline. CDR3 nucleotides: TGCGCCAGCAGGGGCCAGGGGGCGACGAACTATGGCTACACCTTC. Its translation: CASRGQGATNYGYTF.

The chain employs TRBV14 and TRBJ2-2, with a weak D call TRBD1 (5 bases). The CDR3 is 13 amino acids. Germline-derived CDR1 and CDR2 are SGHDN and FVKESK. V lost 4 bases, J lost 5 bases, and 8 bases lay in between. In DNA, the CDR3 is TGTGCCAGCAGCCCTCAGGGTACCGGGGAGCTGTTTTTT. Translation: CASSPQGTGELFF.

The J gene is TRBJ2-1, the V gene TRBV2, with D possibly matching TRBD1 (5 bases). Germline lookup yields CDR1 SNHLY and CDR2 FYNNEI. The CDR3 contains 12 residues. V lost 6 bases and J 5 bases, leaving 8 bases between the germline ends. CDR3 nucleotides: TGTGCCAGCAGGGCGACAGACAATGAGCAGTTCTTC. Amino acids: CASRATDNEQFF.

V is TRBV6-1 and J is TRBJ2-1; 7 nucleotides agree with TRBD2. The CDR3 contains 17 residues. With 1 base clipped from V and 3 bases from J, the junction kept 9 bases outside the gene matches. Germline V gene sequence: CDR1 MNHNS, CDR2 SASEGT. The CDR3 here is CASSEGTRAGNYNEQFF. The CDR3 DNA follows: TGTGCCAGCAGTGAAGGGACTAGGGCGGGAAACTACAATGAGCAGTTCTTC.

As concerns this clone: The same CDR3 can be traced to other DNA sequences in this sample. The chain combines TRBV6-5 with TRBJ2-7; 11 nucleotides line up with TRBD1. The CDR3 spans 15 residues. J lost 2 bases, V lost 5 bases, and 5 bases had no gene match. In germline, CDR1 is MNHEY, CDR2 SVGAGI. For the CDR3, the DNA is TGTGCCAGCAGTCCTGGGACAGGGGGAACCTACGAGCAGTACTTC. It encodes CASSPGTGGTYEQYF.